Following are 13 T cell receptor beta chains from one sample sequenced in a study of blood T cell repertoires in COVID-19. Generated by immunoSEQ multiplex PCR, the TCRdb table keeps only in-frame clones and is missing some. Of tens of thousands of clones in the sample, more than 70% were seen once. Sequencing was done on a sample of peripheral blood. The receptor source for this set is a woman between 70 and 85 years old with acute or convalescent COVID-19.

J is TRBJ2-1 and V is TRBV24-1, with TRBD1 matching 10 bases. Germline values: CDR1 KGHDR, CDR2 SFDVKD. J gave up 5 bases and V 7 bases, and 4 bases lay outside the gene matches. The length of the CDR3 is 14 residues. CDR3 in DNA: TGTGCCACCAGGAGACAGGGGGCCAACAATGAGCAGTTCTTC. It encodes CATRRQGANNEQFF.

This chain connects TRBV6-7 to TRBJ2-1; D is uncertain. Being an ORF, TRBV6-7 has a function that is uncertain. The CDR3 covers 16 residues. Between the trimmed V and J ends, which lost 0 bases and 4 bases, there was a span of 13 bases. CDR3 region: CASSYSSVNSYNEQFF. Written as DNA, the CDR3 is TGTGCCAGCAGTTACTCGTCAGTCAATTCATACAATGAGCAGTTCTTC.

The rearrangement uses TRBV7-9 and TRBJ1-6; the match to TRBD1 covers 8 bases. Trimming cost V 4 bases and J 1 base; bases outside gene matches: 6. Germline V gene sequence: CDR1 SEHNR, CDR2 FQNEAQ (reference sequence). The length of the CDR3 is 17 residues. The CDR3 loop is CASSSRQGTSYNSPLHF. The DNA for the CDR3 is TGTGCCAGCAGCTCCAGACAGGGGACGTCCTATAATTCACCCCTCCACTTT.

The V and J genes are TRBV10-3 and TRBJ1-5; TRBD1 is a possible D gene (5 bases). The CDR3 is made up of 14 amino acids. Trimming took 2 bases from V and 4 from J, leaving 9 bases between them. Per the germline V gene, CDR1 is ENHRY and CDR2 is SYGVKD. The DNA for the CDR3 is TGTGCCATCAGTGAGGGGGCCACAAATCAGCCCCAGCATTTT. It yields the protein CAISEGATNQPQHF.

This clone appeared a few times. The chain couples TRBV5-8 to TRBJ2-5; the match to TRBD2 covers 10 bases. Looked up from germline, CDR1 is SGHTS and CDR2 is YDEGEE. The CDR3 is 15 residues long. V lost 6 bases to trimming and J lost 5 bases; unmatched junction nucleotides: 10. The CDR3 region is CASTISGGESETQYF. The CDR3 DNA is TGTGCCAGCACCATAAGCGGGGGGGAATCGGAGACCCAGTACTTC.

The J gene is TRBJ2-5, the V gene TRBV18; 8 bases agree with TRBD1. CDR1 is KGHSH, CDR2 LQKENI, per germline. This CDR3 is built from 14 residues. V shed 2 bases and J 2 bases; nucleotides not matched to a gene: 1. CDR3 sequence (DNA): TGTGCCAGCTCACCAGGGACAGGACAAGAGACCCAGTACTTC. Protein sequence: CASSPGTGQETQYF.

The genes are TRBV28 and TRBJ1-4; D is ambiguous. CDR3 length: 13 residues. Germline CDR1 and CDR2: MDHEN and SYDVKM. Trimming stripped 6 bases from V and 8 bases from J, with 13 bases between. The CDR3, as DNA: TGTGCCAGCAGGCCCATGGGGAGGGAAAAACTGTTTTTT. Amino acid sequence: CASRPMGREKLFF.

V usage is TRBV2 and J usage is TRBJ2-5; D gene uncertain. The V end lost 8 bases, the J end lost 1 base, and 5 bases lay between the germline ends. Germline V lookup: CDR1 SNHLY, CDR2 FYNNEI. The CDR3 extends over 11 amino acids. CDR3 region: CASSLQETQYF. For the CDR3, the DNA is TGTGCCAGCTCCCTCCAAGAGACCCAGTACTTC. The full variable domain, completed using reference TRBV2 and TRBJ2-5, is EPEVTQTPSHQVTQMGQEVILRCVPISNHLYFYWYRQILGQKVEFLVSFYNNEISEKSEIFDDQFSVERPDGSNFTLKIRSTKLEDSAMYFCASSLQETQYFGPGTRLLVL.

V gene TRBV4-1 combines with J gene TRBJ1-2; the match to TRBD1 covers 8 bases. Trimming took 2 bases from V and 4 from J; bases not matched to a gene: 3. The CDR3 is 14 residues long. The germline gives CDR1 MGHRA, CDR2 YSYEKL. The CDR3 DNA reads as TGCGCCAGCAGCCAATTCAGGGGGCCCTATGGCTACACCTTC. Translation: CASSQFRGPYGYTF.

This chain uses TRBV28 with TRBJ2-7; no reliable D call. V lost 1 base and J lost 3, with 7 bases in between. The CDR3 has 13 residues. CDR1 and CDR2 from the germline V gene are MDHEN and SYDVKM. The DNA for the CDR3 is TGTGCCAGCAGTTTATATCTAGGCTACGAGCAGTACGTC. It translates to CASSLYLGYEQYV.

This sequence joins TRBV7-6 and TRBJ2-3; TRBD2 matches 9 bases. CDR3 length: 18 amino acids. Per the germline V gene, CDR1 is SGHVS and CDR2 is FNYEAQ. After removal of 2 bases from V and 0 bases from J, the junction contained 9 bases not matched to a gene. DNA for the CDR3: TGTGCCAGCAGCTTAAGTCCCGTCGCGGGAGGGAGCACAGATACGCAGTATTTT. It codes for CASSLSPVAGGSTDTQYF. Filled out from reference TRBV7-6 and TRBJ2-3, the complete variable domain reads GAGVSQSPRYKVTKRGQDVALRCDPISGHVSLYWYRQALGQGPEFLTYFNYEAQQDKSGLPNDRFSAERPEGSISTLTIQRTEQRDSAMYRCASSLSPVAGGSTDTQYFGPGTRLTVL.

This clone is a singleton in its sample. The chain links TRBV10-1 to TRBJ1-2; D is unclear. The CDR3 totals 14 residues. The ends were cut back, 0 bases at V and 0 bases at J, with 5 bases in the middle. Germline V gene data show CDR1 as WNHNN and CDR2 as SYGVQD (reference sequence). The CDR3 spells CASSESGTNYGYTF. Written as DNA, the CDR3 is TGCGCCAGCAGTGAGTCCGGGACTAACTATGGCTACACCTTC.

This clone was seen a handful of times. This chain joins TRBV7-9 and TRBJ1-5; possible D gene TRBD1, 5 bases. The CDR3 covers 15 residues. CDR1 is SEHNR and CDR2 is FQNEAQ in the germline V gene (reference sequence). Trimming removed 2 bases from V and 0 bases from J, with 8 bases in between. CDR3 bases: TGTGCCAGCAGCTTAACAGGCAATAGCAATCAGCCCCAGCATTTT. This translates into CASSLTGNSNQPQHF.